This T cell receptor (beta chain) was profiled in a study of blood T cell repertoires in COVID-19. In the study overall: Spain, Italy and the United States supplied samples that represented acute and convalescent COVID-19. PBMCs, B-cell-depleted T cells, or T cells provided the cDNA or gDNA that made up the material.

In the study's own analysis: Reference gene primer amplification in the assay estimated nucleated cell counts. Data came from immunoSEQ multiplex PCR; TCRdb stores just in-frame clones and leaves some out. V and J calls plus clone size are reproduced from that table; the DNA served to infer D and trimming. This table has around 87,000 clones, 75% to 85% appearing once. Trimming removed 4 bases from V and 7 bases from J; junction bases left unmatched: 8. CDR3 length: 14 amino acids. Germline CDR1 is MNHEY and CDR2 is SVGAGI. The clonotype was recovered from a woman aged 80 or older with acute or convalescent COVID-19. This rearrangement joins TRBV6-5 to TRBJ2-5, with 8 bases lining up with TRBD1. Sequenced input: peripheral blood. The CDR3 loop is CASSSSAGGRTQYF. CDR3 DNA: TGTGCCAGCAGTTCCTCTGCAGGGGGCAGGACCCAGTACTTC.